These 21 T cell receptor beta chains were sequenced from one sample in a study of T cell repertoires in cytomegalovirus infection. TCRdb re-derived calls from the reads in MiXCR, one entry per CDR3 protein. The sample shows tens of thousands of distinct CDR3 sequences, under 4.5% of them seen only once. The source material was PBMCs. These receptors were obtained from a human donor in good health (CMV status not recorded). Some clones in this sample may be carry-over from other donors' samples.

This clonotype appeared many times. The genes are TRBV7-2 and TRBJ2-5; TRBD1 matches 9 bases. This CDR3 is 15 amino acids long. Germline V lookup: CDR1 SGHTA, CDR2 FQGNSA. Trimming at V came to 6 bases and at J to 2 bases, leaving 7 bases not matched to a gene. The CDR3 protein is CASSSGQGYQETQYF. The CDR3 nucleotides read TGTGCCAGCAGTTCCGGACAGGGGTATCAAGAGACCCAGTACTTC.

This clonotype was counted at least ten times. The chain has TRBV28 and TRBJ2-1, with TRBD2 matching over 11 bases. Germline CDR1 reads MDHEN; CDR2 reads SYDVKM. The J segment lost 7 bases and the V segment lost 6 bases, leaving 14 bases of the junction unmatched. This CDR3 has 17 amino acids. As DNA, the CDR3 is TGTGCCAGCAGCTTTAGCGGGAGGGGGAGTTGGGGGAATGAGCAGTTCTTC. Translating it yields CASSFSGRGSWGNEQFF.

This clonotype was counted many times. The V and J genes are TRBV29-1 and TRBJ2-1; 10 bases are shared with TRBD2. This CDR3 has 12 residues. V lost 5 bases to trimming and J lost 7 bases; unmatched junction nucleotides: 2. Germline loops: CDR1 SQVTM, CDR2 ANQGSEA. The CDR3 here is CSVKRGGNEQFF. CDR3 coding DNA: TGCAGCGTTAAGCGGGGGGGAAATGAGCAGTTCTTC.

This clonotype was counted at least ten times. The V and J genes are TRBV7-2 and TRBJ2-5; D not resolved. The germline CDR1 and CDR2 sequences are SGHTA and FQGNSA. The V and J ends lost 1 base and 6 bases respectively, with 15 bases between them. The CDR3 is made up of 15 amino acids. The CDR3 loop is CASSLEVGRTQTQYF. CDR3 bases: TGTGCCAGCAGCTTAGAGGTGGGAAGAACGCAGACCCAGTACTTC.

The sample holds many counts of this clonotype. The J gene is TRBJ2-7, the V gene TRBV6-2 or TRBV6-3, with TRBD2 matching 11 bases. Germline V gives CDR1 MNHEY, CDR2 SVGEGT. This CDR3 has 14 amino acids. The V segment lost 5 bases and the J segment 2 bases; nucleotides outside the gene matches: 2. The CDR3 DNA sequence: TGTGCCAGCAGTCGACTAGCGGGACCCTACGAGCAGTACTTC. It yields the protein CASSRLAGPYEQYF.

In its sample, this clonotype was seen many times. The V and J genes are TRBV11-2 and TRBJ2-5; D is perhaps TRBD2 (6 bases). The CDR3 runs 17 residues. V gave up 1 base and J gave up 2 bases, with 17 bases separating them. Germline-derived CDR1 and CDR2 are SGHAT and FQNNGV. As DNA, the CDR3 is TGTGCCAGCAGCTTAGGAGGGACTGGAGGGTATCAAGAGACCCAGTACTTC. Translation gives CASSLGGTGGYQETQYF.

This clonotype was observed a handful of times. The chain carries TRBV29-1 and TRBJ2-1; 8 positions agree with TRBD1. Germline assignment: CDR1 SQVTM and CDR2 ANQGSEA. This CDR3 is 12 amino acids long. The trim removed 4 bases at V and 9 bases at J, leaving 5 bases unmatched. CDR3 coding DNA: TGCAGCGTTGCGCAGGGGGCTTTTGAGCAGTTCTTC. The encoded protein is CSVAQGAFEQFF.

This clonotype was detected ten times or more. The chain is built from TRBV12-3 or TRBV12-4 and TRBJ1-2; D gene ambiguous. The V end was cut by 9 bases, the J end by 4 bases, with 12 bases between. This CDR3 spans 12 amino acids. CDR3 coding DNA: TGTGCCAGTCGTCTGGGGAGCTATGGCTACACCTTC. It specifies CASRLGSYGYTF.

This clonotype appeared many times. J is TRBJ2-7 and V is TRBV12-3 or TRBV12-4; 9 bases agree with TRBD1. Losses at the gene ends were 3 bases for V and 5 bases for J; bases not matched to a gene: 5. The CDR3 sequence is 14 residues long. The CDR3 bases are TGTGCCAGCAGTTTTGGGACAGGGTGGAACGAGCAGTACTTC. It is translated as CASSFGTGWNEQYF.

The chain recombines TRBV29-1 with TRBJ1-1; D not certain. CDR3 length equals 14 residues. V dropped 5 bases and J dropped 8 bases, with 21 bases sitting between them. Looked up from germline, CDR1 is SQVTM and CDR2 is ANQGSEA. The CDR3 spells CSVHGTVYAGEAFF. The CDR3 coding sequence is TGCAGCGTTCACGGCACAGTTTATGCAGGAGAAGCTTTCTTT.

In regard to this clonotype: This may stem from a read error, because a much larger clone lies one nucleotide away. CDR3 nucleotide sequence: TGTACCAGCAGCTTCACGACTAGCCCCGGGGGTGAGCAGTACTTC. Its translation is CTSSFTTSPGGEQYF. The chain recombines TRBV7-2 with TRBJ2-7, with TRBD2 matching 7 bases. Trimming removed 3 bases from V and 7 bases from J; junction bases left unmatched: 12. CDR3 length: 15 residues. Per germline, CDR1 SGHTA and CDR2 FQGNSA. Full variable domain (remainder filled in from reference TRBV7-2 and TRBJ2-7): GAGVSQSPSNKVTEKGKDVELRCDPISGHTALYWYRQSLGQGLEFLIYFQGNSAPDKSGLPSDRFSAERTGGSVSTLTIQRTQQEDSAVYLCTSSFTTSPGGEQYFGPGTRLTVT.

This clonotype has a count of ten or more. The rearrangement joins TRBV5-4 to TRBJ2-4, with 7 bases identical to TRBD2. This CDR3 has 17 residues. Germline lookup yields CDR1 SGHNT and CDR2 YYREEE (reference sequence). The trim removed 0 bases at V and 1 base at J, leaving 7 bases unmatched. CDR3 protein: CASSLGEGGAAKNIQYF. The CDR3 region has the DNA TGTGCCAGCAGCTTGGGGGAGGGAGGCGCGGCCAAAAACATTCAGTACTTC.

There are many counts of this clonotype. The chain links TRBV7-2 to TRBJ2-1, with 9 nucleotides matching TRBD1. The trim removed 5 bases at V and 9 bases at J, leaving 11 bases unmatched. CDR3 size: 15 residues. Germline loops: CDR1 SGHTA, CDR2 FQGNSA. The CDR3 nucleotides are TGTGCCAGCAGCAGGGGGACAGGGCCGTTGGGTGAGCAGTTCTTC. Translating it yields CASSRGTGPLGEQFF.

This clonotype was seen ten or more times. The genes are TRBV7-3 and TRBJ2-1; 9 bases agree with TRBD2. CDR3 length: 17 residues. Trimming cost V 1 base and J 7 bases; bases outside gene matches: 11. The germline V gene has CDR1 SGHTA and CDR2 FQGTGA. The CDR3 bases are TGTGCCAGCAGCTTAAGGGGTCTGGTTAGCGGGAGAAATGAGCAGTTCTTC. Amino acid sequence: CASSLRGLVSGRNEQFF.

The rearrangement joins TRBV29-1 to TRBJ2-7; the match to TRBD1 covers 8 bases. CDR3 length: 13 amino acids. V was clipped by 0 bases and J by 7 bases; unmatched bases: 5. The germline CDR1 and CDR2 sequences are SQVTM and ANQGSEA. Written as DNA, the CDR3 is TGCAGCGTTGAAGAGCAGGGGGCGGGTGAGCAGTACTTC. Translated: CSVEEQGAGEQYF.

This clonotype was detected ten times or more. The chain employs TRBV7-2 and TRBJ2-7; D is perhaps TRBD2 (6 bases). The germline V gene encodes CDR1 SGHTA and CDR2 FQGNSA. Between the trimmed V and J ends, which lost 7 bases and 6 bases, there was a span of 16 bases. The CDR3 extends over 13 amino acids. In DNA form, the CDR3 reads TGTGCCAGCAATTTGTACGGGAGAGGCGAGCAGTACTTC. Translating gives CASNLYGRGEQYF.

In its sample, this clonotype was seen many times. The genes are TRBV7-2 and TRBJ2-7; the match to TRBD2 covers 9 bases. The CDR3 has 15 residues. V gave up 4 bases and J gave up 9 bases; unmatched junction bases: 13. Germline CDR1 and CDR2: SGHTA and FQGNSA. The chain's CDR3 is CASSSRISGGLSQYF. The DNA of the CDR3 is TGTGCCAGCAGCTCCCGGATAAGCGGGGGGTTGTCGCAGTACTTC.

This clonotype appeared many times. This chain joins TRBV10-3 and TRBJ2-1, with TRBD2 identical over 7 bases. CDR1 is ENHRY and CDR2 is SYGVKD in the germline V gene. The CDR3 runs 17 residues. The V segment lost 2 bases and the J segment 0 bases; nucleotides outside the gene matches: 7. The CDR3 reads CAISEPSSGSSYNEQFF. The DNA of the CDR3 is TGTGCCATCAGTGAGCCTTCTAGCGGCAGCTCCTACAATGAGCAGTTCTTC.

This clonotype showed up many times. V and J are TRBV20-1 and TRBJ1-2; weak D call: TRBD1 (6 bases). Germline V lookup: CDR1 DFQATT, CDR2 SNEGSKA (reference sequence). Deletions cut 6 bases from V and 2 bases from J, with 19 bases between. The CDR3 is made up of 15 amino acids. The CDR3 sequence is CSARRHGGTNYGYTF. The CDR3 DNA is TGCAGTGCAAGACGTCACGGGGGCACCAACTATGGCTACACCTTC.

The table lists this clonotype with many counts. The CDR3 DNA is TGTGCCAGCAGTTTCCGGGGTAATAATGAAAAACTGTTTTTT. This translates into CASSFRGNNEKLFF. This sequence joins TRBV28 and TRBJ1-4; D not resolved. This CDR3 has 14 amino acids. The V end lost 3 bases, the J end lost 4 bases, and 9 bases lay between the germline ends. Per germline, CDR1 MDHEN and CDR2 SYDVKM.

This clonotype appeared many times. This chain uses TRBV7-2 with TRBJ1-6; D is ambiguous. Per germline, CDR1 SGHTA and CDR2 FQGNSA. The V gene lost 5 bases and the J gene lost 6 bases, with 5 bases spanning the gap. CDR3 length: 12 amino acids. The CDR3 region is CASSRINSPLHF. The CDR3 nucleotides read TGTGCCAGCAGCCGCATTAATTCACCCCTCCACTTT. The full variable domain, completed using reference TRBV7-2 and TRBJ1-6, is GAGVSQSPSNKVTEKGKDVELRCDPISGHTALYWYRQSLGQGLEFLIYFQGNSAPDKSGLPSDRFSAERTGGSVSTLTIQRTQQEDSAVYLCASSRINSPLHFGNGTRLTVT.